Listed below are T cell receptor beta chains from one sample, sequenced in a study of T cell changes during pregnancy in multiple sclerosis. Profiled with immunoSEQ multiplex PCR; TCRdb holds only in-frame clones, not every one. This sample has fewer than 130,000 clones, with approximately 90% found just once. Source: peripheral blood, taken after pregnancy. These receptor sequences come from a female donor with multiple sclerosis, enrolled in a pregnancy study. The CDR3 runs from the conserved cysteine through the conserved F or W. The D gene is left open where the match is weak. Where a row states a size, it is once, few, many or the class of an expanded clone; other rows omit it.

D | J | size | V | CDR3 | DNA
TRBD1 | TRBJ1-5 | . | TRBV10-2 | CASSEDRGKEPQHF | TGCGCCAGCAGTGAAGACAGGGGGAAGGAGCCCCAGCATTTT
TRBD1 | TRBJ2-7 | . | TRBV7-9 | CASGSRAGTGVYEQYF | TGTGCCAGCGGTTCCCGGGCCGGGACAGGGGTTTACGAGCAGTACTTC
. | TRBJ1-4 | . | TRBV5-5 | CASSPTGIVEKLFF | TGTGCCAGCAGCCCTACAGGGATCGTAGAAAAACTGTTTTTT
. | TRBJ2-5 | . | TRBV10-3 | CAISDGGGTQYF | TGTGCCATCAGTGATGGGGGCGGGACCCAGTACTTC
. | TRBJ2-2 | . | TRBV7-9 | CASTWGGGELFF | TGTGCCAGCACATGGGGAGGCGGGGAGCTGTTTTTT
. | TRBJ1-2 | . | TRBV7-8 | CASSLGMVGSADGYTF | TGTGCCAGCAGCTTAGGTATGGTCGGGAGCGCCGATGGCTACACCTTC
. | TRBJ2-7 | once | TRBV2 | CASSRAGYSSWEQYF | TGTGCCAGCAGTCGTGCAGGGTATTCATCGTGGGAGCAGTACTTC
. | TRBJ1-2 | once | TRBV15 | CATSKRGQQGYTF | TGTGCCACCAGCAAACGCGGACAGCAGGGCTACACCTTC
. | TRBJ2-2 | . | TRBV4-1 | CASSQDWSGANTGELFF | TGCGCCAGCAGCCAAGATTGGTCGGGGGCGAACACCGGGGAGCTGTTTTTT
TRBD1 | TRBJ2-3 | . | TRBV6-5 | CASSQQTGGTQYF | TGTGCCAGCAGTCAGCAGACAGGGGGCACGCAGTATTTT
TRBD1 | TRBJ2-3 | . | TRBV6-1 | CASTGTANTDTQYF | TGTGCCAGCACTGGGACAGCAAACACAGATACGCAGTATTTT
TRBD2 | TRBJ2-1 | . | TRBV7-9 | CASRGGTSGGLTYNEQFF | TGTGCCAGCAGGGGGGGGACTAGCGGGGGTCTTACCTACAATGAGCAGTTCTTC
TRBD1 | TRBJ2-5 | . | TRBV14 | CASSQVEGQGRETQYF | TGTGCCAGCAGCCAAGTAGAGGGACAGGGGCGGGAGACCCAGTACTTC
. | TRBJ2-5 | . | TRBV2 | CASRFEETQYF | TGTGCCAGCAGGTTCGAAGAGACCCAGTACTTC
. | TRBJ2-7 | . | TRBV4-1 | CASSQPFGEQYF | TGCGCCAGCAGCCAGCCGTTCGGCGAGCAGTACTTC
TRBD1 | TRBJ1-2 | . | TRBV5-1 | CASSFSGTAFLNYGYTF | TGCGCCAGCAGCTTCTCCGGGACAGCCTTCCTTAACTATGGCTACACCTTC
. | TRBJ1-3 | . | TRBV7-3 | CASSLTAQGNTIYF | TGTGCCAGCAGCTTAACGGCCCAAGGAAACACCATATATTTT
TRBD1 | TRBJ1-2 | . | TRBV6-5 | CASSSQVTGARGYTF | TGTGCCAGCAGTTCGCAAGTCACAGGGGCCCGTGGCTACACCTTC
. | TRBJ2-2 | . | TRBV9 | CASSVQGTGELFF | TGTGCCAGCAGCGTACAGGGAACCGGGGAGCTGTTTTTT
TRBD1 | TRBJ1-2 | few | TRBV6-4 | CASSAQHHRGALAF | TGTGCCAGCAGTGCCCAACACCACAGGGGTGCGCTTGCCTTC
. | TRBJ2-1 | . | TRBV6-1 | CASSGGPYNEQFF | TGTGCCAGCAGTGGCGGCCCCTACAATGAGCAGTTCTTC